These T cell receptor beta chains were read from a single sample in a study of blood T cells in healthy people across ages. A single record per CDR3 protein comes from TCRdb applying MiXCR to the 5' RACE reads. The sample has about 970,000 distinct CDR3 sequences, approximately 50% seen once. Sequencing was done on a sample of blood. The source is a woman aged 55-70 years in good health. Both conserved end residues are part of each CDR3. Each record gives: V gene, clone size, J gene, D gene, CDR3 protein, CDR3 DNA. D genes are given only for firm matches. The size entry is marked missing in some rows and otherwise reads once, few, many or a size class.

V gene: TRBV21-1
clone size: -
J gene: TRBJ2-3
D gene: -
CDR3 protein: CASSKVEGQEKLTDTQYF
CDR3 DNA: TGTGCCAGCAGCAAAGTAGAGGGACAGGAGAAGCTGACAGATACGCAGTATTTT

V gene: TRBV12-3/TRBV12-4
clone size: -
J gene: TRBJ2-3
D gene: -
CDR3 protein: CASSSREVTTDTQYF
CDR3 DNA: TGTGCCAGCAGTAGCCGGGAAGTTACCACAGATACGCAGTATTTT

V gene: TRBV5-1
clone size: few
J gene: TRBJ2-5
D gene: TRBD2
CDR3 protein: CASSMTSGTSGETQYF
CDR3 DNA: TGCGCCAGCAGCATGACTAGCGGGACATCTGGGGAGACCCAGTACTTC

V gene: TRBV12-3/TRBV12-4
clone size: -
J gene: TRBJ2-2
D gene: -
CDR3 protein: CASSLRGDGELFF
CDR3 DNA: TGTGCCAGCAGTTTGAGGGGGGATGGGGAGCTGTTTTTT

V gene: TRBV29-1
clone size: -
J gene: TRBJ2-5
D gene: TRBD2
CDR3 protein: CSVSRGLAGNEQYF
CDR3 DNA: TGCAGCGTCTCGAGGGGACTAGCGGGCAATGAGCAGTACTTC

V gene: TRBV4-1
clone size: once
J gene: TRBJ2-1
D gene: -
CDR3 protein: CASSQRTSSQETQFF
CDR3 DNA: TGCGCCAGCAGCCAACGCACTAGCAGTCAAGAGACCCAGTTCTTC

V gene: TRBV30
clone size: -
J gene: TRBJ2-7
D gene: -
CDR3 protein: CAWSVQAKQYF
CDR3 DNA: TGTGCCTGGAGTGTACAGGCAAAGCAGTACTTC

V gene: TRBV20-1
clone size: -
J gene: TRBJ2-3
D gene: -
CDR3 protein: CSATHTDTQYF
CDR3 DNA: TGCAGTGCTACCCACACAGATACGCAGTATTTT

V gene: TRBV29-1
clone size: many
J gene: TRBJ2-5
D gene: -
CDR3 protein: CSAQQGPGETQYF
CDR3 DNA: TGCAGCGCCCAACAGGGTCCAGGAGAGACCCAGTACTTC

V gene: TRBV7-9
clone size: once
J gene: TRBJ2-3
D gene: TRBD2
CDR3 protein: CASLAGEGRIDTQYF
CDR3 DNA: TGTGCCAGCCTGGCCGGGGAGGGCCGGATAGATACGCAGTATTTT

V gene: TRBV28
clone size: -
J gene: TRBJ2-3
D gene: TRBD2
CDR3 protein: CASSSVPSGKSTDTQYF
CDR3 DNA: TGTGCCAGCAGTTCCGTACCTAGCGGGAAAAGCACAGATACGCAGTATTTT

V gene: TRBV11-2
clone size: few
J gene: TRBJ2-7
D gene: -
CDR3 protein: CASRRVGAKSSYEQYF
CDR3 DNA: TGTGCCAGCAGGAGGGTAGGGGCGAAATCTTCCTACGAGCAGTACTTC

V gene: TRBV7-9
clone size: once
J gene: TRBJ2-1
D gene: TRBD2
CDR3 protein: CASSLEATSGRQFF
CDR3 DNA: TGTGCCAGCAGCTTAGAGGCGACTAGCGGGAGGCAGTTCTTC

V gene: TRBV4-3
clone size: -
J gene: TRBJ2-5
D gene: -
CDR3 protein: CASSQTTRSTNEQYF
CDR3 DNA: TGCGCCAGCAGCCAGACCACGCGCTCGACCAATGAGCAGTACTTC

V gene: TRBV4-1
clone size: once
J gene: TRBJ2-7
D gene: -
CDR3 protein: CASSQVRVPATGEQYF
CDR3 DNA: TGCGCCAGCAGCCAAGTGAGAGTCCCCGCTACGGGGGAGCAGTACTTC

V gene: TRBV9
clone size: -
J gene: TRBJ2-3
D gene: TRBD2
CDR3 protein: CASSVASGGMTDTQYF
CDR3 DNA: TGTGCCAGCAGCGTAGCCTCGGGAGGGATGACAGATACGCAGTATTTT

V gene: TRBV20-1
clone size: -
J gene: TRBJ2-5
D gene: -
CDR3 protein: CSAGLGGTTMDEQYF
CDR3 DNA: TGCAGTGCCGGGCTAGGGGGGACTACCATGGATGAGCAGTACTTC

V gene: TRBV7-9
clone size: -
J gene: TRBJ2-1
D gene: TRBD2
CDR3 protein: CASSLLDWTSGFF
CDR3 DNA: TGTGCCAGCAGCTTATTAGACTGGACTAGCGGGTTCTTC

V gene: TRBV4-1
clone size: -
J gene: TRBJ2-4
D gene: -
CDR3 protein: CASSQVGFGIQYF
CDR3 DNA: TGCGCCAGCAGCCAAGTGGGTTTCGGTATTCAGTACTTC

V gene: TRBV4-3
clone size: -
J gene: TRBJ2-5
D gene: -
CDR3 protein: CASSQGYYNEQYF
CDR3 DNA: TGCGCCAGCAGCCAAGGCTATTACAATGAGCAGTACTTC

V gene: TRBV4-1
clone size: -
J gene: TRBJ2-7
D gene: TRBD2
CDR3 protein: CASGRTSGIYEQYF
CDR3 DNA: TGCGCCAGCGGAAGGACTAGCGGAATCTACGAGCAGTACTTC

V gene: TRBV29-1
clone size: many
J gene: TRBJ2-1
D gene: TRBD2
CDR3 protein: CSERGAGGPNEQFF
CDR3 DNA: TGCAGCGAAAGGGGCGCGGGAGGGCCTAATGAGCAGTTCTTC

V gene: TRBV11-2
clone size: -
J gene: TRBJ2-5
D gene: -
CDR3 protein: CASSLVSPAAQYF
CDR3 DNA: TGTGCCAGCAGCTTAGTTTCACCCGCGGCCCAGTACTTC

V gene: TRBV6-5
clone size: -
J gene: TRBJ2-7
D gene: -
CDR3 protein: CASNAQGAASSYEQYF
CDR3 DNA: TGTGCCAGCAATGCACAAGGGGCGGCCAGCTCCTACGAGCAGTACTTC

V gene: TRBV27
clone size: -
J gene: TRBJ2-4
D gene: TRBD2
CDR3 protein: CASSEWTSGIDIQYF
CDR3 DNA: TGTGCCAGCAGTGAATGGACTAGCGGGATAGACATTCAGTACTTC

V gene: TRBV7-3
clone size: few
J gene: TRBJ2-7
D gene: TRBD2
CDR3 protein: CASSRRGTSGSAFIEQYF
CDR3 DNA: TGTGCCAGCAGCCGAAGAGGGACTAGCGGGAGTGCCTTCATCGAGCAGTACTTC

V gene: TRBV29-1
clone size: -
J gene: TRBJ2-3
D gene: -
CDR3 protein: CSVVPDTADTQYF
CDR3 DNA: TGCAGCGTTGTGCCGGATACCGCAGATACGCAGTATTTT

V gene: TRBV18
clone size: -
J gene: TRBJ2-7
D gene: TRBD1
CDR3 protein: CASSPRTGNHEQYF
CDR3 DNA: TGTGCCAGCTCGCCACGGACAGGTAATCACGAGCAGTACTTC

V gene: TRBV5-1
clone size: few
J gene: TRBJ1-2
D gene: -
CDR3 protein: CASSLVDFRGLNGYTF
CDR3 DNA: TGCGCCAGCAGCTTGGTGGATTTTCGGGGACTTAATGGCTACACCTTC

V gene: TRBV24-1
clone size: -
J gene: TRBJ2-5
D gene: -
CDR3 protein: CATRGLTGNEQYF
CDR3 DNA: TGTGCCACCCGCGGGCTGACAGGCAATGAGCAGTACTTC

V gene: TRBV10-3
clone size: few
J gene: TRBJ2-7
D gene: TRBD2
CDR3 protein: CAIILREGPDEQYF
CDR3 DNA: TGTGCCATCATACTGCGGGAGGGTCCGGACGAGCAGTACTTC

V gene: TRBV6-5
clone size: -
J gene: TRBJ2-6
D gene: -
CDR3 protein: CASSYSRDSGANVLTF
CDR3 DNA: TGTGCCAGCAGTTACTCGCGGGATTCTGGGGCCAACGTCCTGACTTTC

V gene: TRBV20-1
clone size: -
J gene: TRBJ2-3
D gene: TRBD2
CDR3 protein: CSARGGGRTGVGYTQYF
CDR3 DNA: TGCAGTGCTAGAGGTGGCGGGAGGACCGGCGTTGGTTATACGCAGTATTTT

V gene: TRBV2
clone size: -
J gene: TRBJ1-3
D gene: -
CDR3 protein: CASRTEGNTIYF
CDR3 DNA: TGTGCCAGTCGGACAGAAGGAAACACCATATATTTT

V gene: TRBV20-1
clone size: few
J gene: TRBJ2-1
D gene: TRBD1
CDR3 protein: CSARDVDRVNEQFF
CDR3 DNA: TGCAGTGCTAGAGATGTCGACAGGGTAAATGAGCAGTTCTTC

V gene: TRBV27
clone size: -
J gene: TRBJ2-7
D gene: TRBD1
CDR3 protein: CASSLFGTGYIPYEQYF
CDR3 DNA: TGTGCCAGCAGTTTATTCGGGACAGGGTATATTCCCTACGAGCAGTACTTC

V gene: TRBV11-2
clone size: few
J gene: TRBJ2-7
D gene: TRBD1
CDR3 protein: CASRLPGQGYEQYF
CDR3 DNA: TGTGCCAGCAGGCTACCGGGACAGGGGTACGAGCAGTACTTC

V gene: TRBV12-3/TRBV12-4
clone size: few
J gene: TRBJ2-7
D gene: -
CDR3 protein: CASSKRAPTYEQYF
CDR3 DNA: TGTGCCAGCAGCAAGCGAGCGCCAACCTACGAGCAGTACTTC

V gene: TRBV5-1
clone size: few
J gene: TRBJ2-7
D gene: -
CDR3 protein: CASSNYRDPTSYEQYF
CDR3 DNA: TGCGCCAGCAGCAACTACAGGGACCCAACTTCTTACGAGCAGTACTTC

V gene: TRBV7-2
clone size: many
J gene: TRBJ2-3
D gene: -
CDR3 protein: CASSLVFVPVGDTQYF
CDR3 DNA: TGTGCCAGCAGCTTAGTTTTCGTCCCGGTCGGGGATACGCAGTATTTT

V gene: TRBV10-1
clone size: -
J gene: TRBJ2-7
D gene: -
CDR3 protein: CASSEARGPYEQYF
CDR3 DNA: TGCGCCAGCAGTGAGGCTAGGGGCCCCTACGAGCAGTACTTC

V gene: TRBV18
clone size: many
J gene: TRBJ2-1
D gene: TRBD2
CDR3 protein: CASSSSGRSGNEQFF
CDR3 DNA: TGTGCCAGCTCATCTAGCGGGAGATCGGGCAATGAGCAGTTCTTC

V gene: TRBV7-2
clone size: -
J gene: TRBJ2-3
D gene: -
CDR3 protein: CASSLVIRGGTDTQYF
CDR3 DNA: TGTGCCAGCAGCTTAGTGATCCGAGGCGGCACAGATACGCAGTATTTT

V gene: TRBV5-4
clone size: -
J gene: TRBJ2-2
D gene: -
CDR3 protein: CASSPRGGTGELFF
CDR3 DNA: TGTGCCAGCAGCCCCAGGGGGGGCACCGGGGAGCTGTTTTTT

V gene: TRBV20-1
clone size: few
J gene: TRBJ2-3
D gene: -
CDR3 protein: CSAAEGGAGYGTDTQYF
CDR3 DNA: TGCAGTGCCGCAGAGGGTGGGGCAGGGTATGGCACAGATACGCAGTATTTT

V gene: TRBV29-1
clone size: once
J gene: TRBJ1-1
D gene: -
CDR3 protein: CSVSGSGTEAFF
CDR3 DNA: TGCAGCGTCAGCGGTAGTGGCACTGAAGCTTTCTTT

V gene: TRBV14
clone size: -
J gene: TRBJ2-7
D gene: TRBD1
CDR3 protein: CASSSLRTGVEQYF
CDR3 DNA: TGTGCCAGCAGCTCCCTCAGGACAGGGGTCGAGCAGTACTTC

V gene: TRBV7-2
clone size: -
J gene: TRBJ2-5
D gene: TRBD2
CDR3 protein: CASSLGGSGSVETQYF
CDR3 DNA: TGTGCCAGCAGCTTAGGGGGTAGCGGGAGTGTAGAGACCCAGTACTTC

V gene: TRBV28
clone size: -
J gene: TRBJ2-7
D gene: TRBD1
CDR3 protein: CASSFRDRGRGEQYF
CDR3 DNA: TGTGCCAGCAGTTTTCGAGACAGGGGGCGCGGCGAGCAGTACTTC

V gene: TRBV27
clone size: -
J gene: TRBJ2-1
D gene: -
CDR3 protein: CASKGKGTSYNEQFF
CDR3 DNA: TGTGCCAGCAAAGGCAAGGGGACCTCCTACAATGAGCAGTTCTTC

V gene: TRBV20-1
clone size: -
J gene: TRBJ2-7
D gene: TRBD2
CDR3 protein: CSAREGGGGQIEQYF
CDR3 DNA: TGCAGTGCTAGAGAGGGGGGGGGAGGCCAGATCGAGCAGTACTTC

V gene: TRBV21-1
clone size: few
J gene: TRBJ2-3
D gene: -
CDR3 protein: CASSCTPPDTQYF
CDR3 DNA: TGTGCCAGCAGTTGCACCCCACCAGATACGCAGTATTTT